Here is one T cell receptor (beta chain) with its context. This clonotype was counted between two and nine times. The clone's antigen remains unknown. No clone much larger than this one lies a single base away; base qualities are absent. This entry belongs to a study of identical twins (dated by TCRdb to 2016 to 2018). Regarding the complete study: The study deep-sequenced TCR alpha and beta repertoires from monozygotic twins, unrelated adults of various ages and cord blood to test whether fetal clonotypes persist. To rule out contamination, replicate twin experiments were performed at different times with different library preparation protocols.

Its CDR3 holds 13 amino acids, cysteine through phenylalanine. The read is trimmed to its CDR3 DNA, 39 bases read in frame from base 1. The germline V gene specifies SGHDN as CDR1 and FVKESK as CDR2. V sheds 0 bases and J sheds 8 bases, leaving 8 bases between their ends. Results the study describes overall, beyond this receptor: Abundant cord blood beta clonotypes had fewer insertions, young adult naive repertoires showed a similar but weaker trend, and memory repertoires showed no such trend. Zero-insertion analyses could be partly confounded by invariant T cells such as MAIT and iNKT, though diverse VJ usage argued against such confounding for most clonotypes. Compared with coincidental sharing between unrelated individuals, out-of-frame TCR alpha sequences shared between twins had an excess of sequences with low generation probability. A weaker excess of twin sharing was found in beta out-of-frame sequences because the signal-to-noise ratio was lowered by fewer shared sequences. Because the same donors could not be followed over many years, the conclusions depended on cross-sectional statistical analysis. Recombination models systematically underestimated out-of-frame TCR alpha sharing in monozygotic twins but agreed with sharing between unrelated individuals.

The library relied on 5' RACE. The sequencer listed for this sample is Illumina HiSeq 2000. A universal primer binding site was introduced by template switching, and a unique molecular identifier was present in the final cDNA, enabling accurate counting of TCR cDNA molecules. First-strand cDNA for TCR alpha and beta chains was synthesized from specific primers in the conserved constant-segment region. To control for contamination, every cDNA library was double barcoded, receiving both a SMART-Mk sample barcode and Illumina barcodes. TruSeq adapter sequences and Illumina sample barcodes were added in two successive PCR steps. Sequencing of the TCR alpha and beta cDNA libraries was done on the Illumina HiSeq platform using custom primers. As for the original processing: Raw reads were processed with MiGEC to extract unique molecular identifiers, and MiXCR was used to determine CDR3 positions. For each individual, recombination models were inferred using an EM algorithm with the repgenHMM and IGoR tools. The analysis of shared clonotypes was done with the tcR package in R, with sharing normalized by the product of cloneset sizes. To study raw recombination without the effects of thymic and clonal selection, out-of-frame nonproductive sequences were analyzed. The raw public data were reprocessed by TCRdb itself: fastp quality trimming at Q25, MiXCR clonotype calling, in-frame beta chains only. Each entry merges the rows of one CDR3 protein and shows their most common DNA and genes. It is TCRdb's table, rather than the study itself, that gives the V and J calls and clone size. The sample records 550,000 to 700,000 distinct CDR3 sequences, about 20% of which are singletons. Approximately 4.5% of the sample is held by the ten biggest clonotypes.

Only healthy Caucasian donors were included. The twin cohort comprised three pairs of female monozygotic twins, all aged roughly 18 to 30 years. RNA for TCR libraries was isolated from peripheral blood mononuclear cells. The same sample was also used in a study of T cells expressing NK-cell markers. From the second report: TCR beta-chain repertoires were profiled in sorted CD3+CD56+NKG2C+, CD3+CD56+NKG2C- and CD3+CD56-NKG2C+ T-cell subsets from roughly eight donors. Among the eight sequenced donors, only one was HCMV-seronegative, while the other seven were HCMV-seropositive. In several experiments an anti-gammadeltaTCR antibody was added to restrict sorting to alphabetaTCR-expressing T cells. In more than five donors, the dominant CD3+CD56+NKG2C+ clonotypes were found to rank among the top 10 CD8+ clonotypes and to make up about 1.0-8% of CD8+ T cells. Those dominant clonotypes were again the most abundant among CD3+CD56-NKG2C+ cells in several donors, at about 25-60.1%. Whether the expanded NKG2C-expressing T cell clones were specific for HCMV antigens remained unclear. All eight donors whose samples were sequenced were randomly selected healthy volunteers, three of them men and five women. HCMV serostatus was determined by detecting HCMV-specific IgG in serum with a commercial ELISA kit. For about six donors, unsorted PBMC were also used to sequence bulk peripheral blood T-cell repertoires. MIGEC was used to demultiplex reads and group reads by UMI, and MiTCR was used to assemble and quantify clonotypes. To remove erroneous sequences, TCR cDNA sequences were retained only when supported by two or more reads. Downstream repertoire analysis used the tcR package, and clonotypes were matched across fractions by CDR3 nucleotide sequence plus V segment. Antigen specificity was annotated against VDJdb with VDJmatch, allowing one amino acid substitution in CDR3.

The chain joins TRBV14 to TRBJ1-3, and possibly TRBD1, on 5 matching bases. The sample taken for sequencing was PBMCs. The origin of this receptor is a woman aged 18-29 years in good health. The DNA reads TGTGCCAGCAGCCAAGATCAGGGCGACACCATATATTTT. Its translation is CASSQDQGDTIYF.